One sample yielded the 19 T cell receptor beta chains listed below, sequenced in a study of T cell responses to AZD1222 COVID-19 vaccine. The method was immunoSEQ multiplex PCR; TCRdb's version includes in-frame clones alone and lacks a portion of them. The sample consists of more than 120,000 clones, 89% of them appearing once. The specimen was peripheral blood, collected 28 days after the second AZD1222 dose. These receptors all stem from an adult who received the AZD1222 COVID-19 vaccine.

The chain uses TRBV20-1 and TRBJ1-1; no reliable D call. V lost 3 bases and J 1 base, leaving 12 bases between the germline ends. Germline V lookup: CDR1 DFQATT, CDR2 SNEGSKA (reference sequence). The CDR3 has 14 amino acids. CDR3 residues: CSASVLAGNTEAFF. DNA of the CDR3: TGCAGTGCTAGTGTTCTGGCGGGGAACACTGAAGCTTTCTTT.

This clone appeared once. V gene TRBV6-2 or TRBV6-3 combines with J gene TRBJ2-1, with D unresolved. The CDR3 covers 15 residues. Trimming took off 5 bases at V and 4 bases at J, with 15 bases between the two ends. Germline V lookup: CDR1 MNHEY, CDR2 SVGEGT. The CDR3 nucleotides are TGTGCCAGCAGTCTGGTAGAGTGGGCTTACAATGAGCAGTTCTTC. This encodes CASSLVEWAYNEQFF.

V is TRBV4-1 and J is TRBJ2-7; TRBD1 is a possible D gene (5 bases). The CDR3 totals 17 residues. Germline loops: CDR1 MGHRA, CDR2 YSYEKL. V shed 5 bases and J shed 0 bases, with 20 bases lying between them. The CDR3 is CASSVQSHQTASYEQYF. The DNA for the CDR3 is TGCGCCAGCAGCGTACAATCCCATCAGACAGCCTCCTACGAGCAGTACTTC.

The J gene is TRBJ2-7, the V gene TRBV7-8; perhaps D is TRBD1 or TRBD2 (7 bases each). V was trimmed by 4 bases and J by 3 bases, leaving 16 bases between them. Per the germline V gene, CDR1 is SGHVS and CDR2 is FQNEAQ. This CDR3 has 15 amino acids. CDR3 in amino acids: CASSSRGGGHYEQYF. The CDR3 coding sequence is TGTGCCAGCAGCTCTCGGGGAGGGGGCCACTACGAGCAGTACTTC. The full variable domain, its missing parts supplied by reference TRBV7-8 and TRBJ2-7, is GAGVSQSPRYKVAKRGQDVALRCDPISGHVSLFWYQQALGQGPEFLTYFQNEAQLDKSGLPSDRFFAERPEGSVSTLKIQRTQQEDSAVYLCASSSRGGGHYEQYFGPGTRLTVT.

The chain uses TRBV4-1 and TRBJ1-1, with D uncertain. Deletions cut 4 bases from V and 4 bases from J, with 22 bases between. The germline V gene has CDR1 MGHRA and CDR2 YSYEKL. CDR3 length equals 17 residues. CDR3 region: CASSPNPWTLLGTEAFF. For the CDR3, the DNA is TGCGCCAGCAGCCCCAACCCTTGGACTCTTCTCGGCACTGAAGCTTTCTTT.

The genes are TRBV19 and TRBJ1-5; D is ambiguous. Between the trimmed V and J ends, which lost 8 bases and 5 bases, there was a span of 13 bases. The CDR3 totals 13 residues. The germline CDR1 and CDR2 sequences are LNHDA and SQIVND (reference sequence). CDR3 coding DNA: TGTGCCAGTCAGGATGAGCGGGATCAGCCCCAGCATTTT. This codes for CASQDERDQPQHF.

The rearrangement links TRBV5-1 to TRBJ1-3, with D unresolved. This CDR3 comprises 16 residues. V shed 0 bases and J shed 0 bases, with 10 bases lying between them. Germline V gives CDR1 SGHRS, CDR2 YFSETQ. The CDR3 nucleotides are TGCGCCAGCAGCTTGGAGGGCGGAAACTCTGGAAACACCATATATTTT. Encoded protein: CASSLEGGNSGNTIYF.

CDR3 sequence (DNA): TGTGCCAGTTCTCCGGGACAGGGAACATACTACGAGCAGTACTTC. Amino acids: CASSPGQGTYYEQYF. V usage is TRBV19 and J usage is TRBJ2-7; 9 bases line up with TRBD1. The CDR3 loop spans 15 amino acids. Germline assignment: CDR1 LNHDA and CDR2 SQIVND (reference sequence). The V segment lost 8 bases and the J segment 3 bases; nucleotides outside the gene matches: 11. Based on the CDR3 plus reference TRBV19 and TRBJ2-7, the full variable domain is DGGITQSPKYLFRKEGQNVTLSCEQNLNHDAMYWYRQDPGQGLRLIYYSQIVNDFQKGDIAEGYSVSREKKESFPLTVTSAQKNPTAFYLCASSPGQGTYYEQYFGPGTRLTVT.

The V call is TRBV28, the J call TRBJ1-4; D not certain. The CDR3 spans 12 residues. Looked up from germline, CDR1 is MDHEN and CDR2 is SYDVKM. Trimming took 3 bases from V and 5 from J, leaving 4 bases between them. CDR3 nucleotide sequence: TGTGCCAGCAGTTTGCGGAATGAAAAACTGTTTTTT. Amino acid sequence: CASSLRNEKLFF.

The V and J genes are TRBV7-3 and TRBJ2-1; no definite D call. Germline V gene lookup returns CDR1 SGHTA and CDR2 FQGTGA. Trimming left V 1 base short and J 4 bases short, with 5 bases between. The CDR3 has 13 residues. DNA of the CDR3: TGTGCCAGCAGCTTAAGTGGATACAATGAGCAGTTCTTC. It is translated as CASSLSGYNEQFF. Drawing the rest from reference TRBV7-3 and TRBJ2-1, the complete variable domain is GAGVSQTPSNKVTEKGKYVELRCDPISGHTALYWYRQSLGQGPEFLIYFQGTGAADDSGLPNDRFFAVRPEGSVSTLKIQRTERGDSAVYLCASSLSGYNEQFFGPGTRLTVL.

The chain couples TRBV6-4 to TRBJ2-1, with 8 nucleotides matching TRBD2. Germline V CDR1 and CDR2: MRHNA, SNTAGT. This CDR3 is built from 15 residues. Trimming removed 0 bases from V and 8 bases from J; junction bases left unmatched: 6. CDR3 DNA sequence: TGTGCCAGCAGTGACTCAACGGGAGGGCCGGATGAGCAGTTCTTC. This codes for CASSDSTGGPDEQFF.

This chain uses TRBV24-1 with TRBJ2-3, with 11 bases identical to TRBD2. This CDR3 has 17 amino acids. Germline CDR1 KGHDR, CDR2 SFDVKD. J gave up 2 bases and V 3 bases, and 6 bases lay outside the gene matches. DNA of the CDR3: TGTGCCACCAGTGATCCACTAGCGGGAGAGTTCACAGATACGCAGTATTTT. It yields the protein CATSDPLAGEFTDTQYF.

This rearrangement joins TRBV9 to TRBJ2-5, with 9 bases lining up with TRBD2. CDR1 is SGDLS, CDR2 YYNGEE, per germline. The CDR3 is 18 residues long. The V and J ends lost 0 bases and 0 bases, in that order; junction bases with no gene match: 9. The chain's CDR3 is CASSVGASGAQYQETQYF. CDR3 nucleotides: TGTGCCAGCAGCGTAGGGGCTAGCGGGGCTCAGTACCAAGAGACCCAGTACTTC.

CDR3 region: CSVLGGTGPYEQYF. CDR3 coding DNA: TGCAGCGTTTTGGGTGGGACAGGGCCATACGAGCAGTACTTC. The chain combines TRBV29-1 with TRBJ2-7, with TRBD1 matching over 9 bases. V gave up 5 bases and J gave up 4 bases; unmatched junction bases: 9. Germline lookup yields CDR1 SQVTM and CDR2 ANQGSEA. CDR3 length: 14 amino acids.

V usage is TRBV5-1 and J usage is TRBJ2-5; D is unresolved. The V end lost 2 bases, the J end lost 0 bases, and 5 bases lay between the germline ends. Looked up from germline, CDR1 is SGHRS and CDR2 is YFSETQ. The CDR3 loop spans 13 amino acids. This chain's CDR3 is CASSFKYQETQYF. The CDR3 nucleotides are TGCGCCAGCAGCTTCAAGTACCAAGAGACCCAGTACTTC.

The chain uses TRBV24-1 and TRBJ2-1; the match to TRBD2 covers 11 bases. The CDR3 is 15 amino acids. Unmatched junction bases numbered 4, after V lost 6 bases and J lost 4 bases. Germline lookup yields CDR1 KGHDR and CDR2 SFDVKD. In nucleotides, the CDR3 is TGTGCCACCAGTAAAACTAGCGGGGGTTACAATGAGCAGTTCTTC. Translation: CATSKTSGGYNEQFF.

CDR3 protein: CASSLRPGQGDQPQHF. In nucleotides, the CDR3 is TGTGCCAGCAGCTTAAGACCGGGACAGGGGGATCAGCCCCAGCATTTT. The chain couples TRBV7-8 to TRBJ1-5, with 11 bases lining up with TRBD1. The CDR3 contains 16 residues. J was trimmed by 5 bases and V by 2 bases; bases with no gene match: 5. Germline CDR1 and CDR2: SGHVS and FQNEAQ.

In DNA, the CDR3 is TGTGCCACCAGTGCTATGGGGGAGGGCCTGGATGAGCAGTTCTTC. Its translation: CATSAMGEGLDEQFF. The chain couples TRBV24-1 to TRBJ2-1; TRBD2 aligns across 7 bases. The V segment lost 5 bases and the J segment 8 bases; nucleotides outside the gene matches: 11. The CDR3 has 15 residues. Germline assignment: CDR1 KGHDR and CDR2 SFDVKD.

The V gene is TRBV27, the J gene TRBJ1-1; possible D gene TRBD1, 5 bases. The CDR3 totals 14 residues. Trimming removed 8 bases from V and 7 bases from J, with 20 bases in between. CDR1 and CDR2 from the germline V gene are MNHEY and SMNVEV (reference sequence). The CDR3 DNA is TGTGCCAGCGGCGACACGGGTCCGGGGGATGAAGCTTTCTTT. Translation: CASGDTGPGDEAFF.